This TCR beta chain was profiled in a study of blood T cell repertoires in COVID-19. For the study at large: COVID-19 samples from acute and convalescent phases originated in the United States, Italy and Spain.

Sequenced by immunoSEQ multiplex PCR; TCRdb stores in-frame clones only, minus some. The repertoire holds about 250,000 clones, with about 93% as singletons. This CDR3 spans 17 amino acids. CDR1 is SGDLS, CDR2 YYNGEE, per germline. V was pared by 0 bases and J by 1 base, with 5 bases of the junction left unmatched. Sequencing was carried out using peripheral blood. The source of this sequence is a man younger than 45 with COVID-19, enrolled during active disease. J is TRBJ2-3 and V is TRBV9; TRBD2 agrees at 10 bases. The CDR3 coding sequence is TGTGCCAGCAGCGTAGAGTGGACTAGCGGTCGCACAGATACGCAGTATTTT. Its protein product is CASSVEWTSGRTDTQYF.